The 28 T cell receptor beta chains below come from one sample, sequenced in a study of post-analysis software for immune sequencing data. Broader study findings: Controls had lower frequencies than patients of five or six TRBV segments, which included TRBV5-6, TRBV5-1 and TRBV20-1.

Their antigen targets remain unknown. Tagging with unique molecular identifiers was a feature of the TCR beta cDNA libraries. Each CDR3 protein gets one entry after TCRdb re-called the PCR reads with MiXCR. Of 350,000 to 450,000 distinct CDR3 sequences listed, approximately 33% are singletons. Sequencing used blood. Receptor source: a girl aged 10-17 years with multiple sclerosis.

This chain connects TRBV7-2 to TRBJ1-2; 7 nucleotides match TRBD1. Germline V gene sequence: CDR1 SGHTA, CDR2 FQGNSA. The CDR3 has 13 residues. The V gene end was trimmed by 1 base and the J gene end by 7 bases; junction bases not matched to a gene: 3. CDR3 DNA: TGTGCCAGCAGCTTAGAGGGACAGTCTGGCTACACCTTC. This sequence encodes CASSLEGQSGYTF.

This clonotype has a handful of counts. This chain links TRBV27 with TRBJ2-1; 8 bases agree with TRBD1. CDR1 and CDR2 from the germline V gene are MNHEY and SMNVEV (reference sequence). V lost 5 bases, J lost 5 bases, and 8 bases stayed unmatched. CDR3 length: 15 amino acids. CDR3 in DNA: TGTGCCAGCAGTACACAGGGGGATCGCGACAATGAGCAGTTCTTC. It specifies CASSTQGDRDNEQFF.

This clonotype has more than one count but fewer than ten. V gene TRBV20-1 combines with J gene TRBJ2-7; weak D call: TRBD2 (5 bases). Trimming shortened V by 0 bases and J by 3 bases, and 9 bases separated the two germline ends. The CDR3 covers 13 residues. CDR1 is DFQATT, CDR2 SNEGSKA, per germline (reference sequence). CDR3 in DNA: TGCAGTGCTAGAGAATTCCGGGACTACGAGCAGTACTTC. Protein product: CSAREFRDYEQYF.

This clonotype was counted a few times. This sequence joins TRBV7-3 and TRBJ2-6; D remains unclear. CDR3 length: 13 amino acids. Germline V gene lookup returns CDR1 SGHTA and CDR2 FQGTGA. The ends were cut back, 5 bases at V and 3 bases at J, with 5 bases in the middle. The CDR3 protein is CASSDNGANVLTF. DNA of the CDR3: TGTGCCAGCAGCGATAATGGGGCCAACGTCCTGACTTTC.

The chain carries TRBV3-1 and TRBJ1-2; TRBD1 might be the D (5 bases). Trimming shortened V by 5 bases and J by 2 bases, and 21 bases separated the two germline ends. The germline CDR1 and CDR2 sequences are LGHDT and YNNKEL (reference sequence). This CDR3 comprises 17 residues. CDR3 sequence reads: CASSKIPGLKLNYGYTF. As DNA, the CDR3 is TGTGCCAGCAGCAAGATTCCGGGACTCAAGTTAAACTATGGCTACACCTTC.

This clonotype was picked up a small number of times. This chain connects TRBV7-2 to TRBJ2-5; perhaps TRBD1 as D (6 bases). CDR1 is SGHTA, CDR2 FQGNSA, per germline. The CDR3 is 16 residues long. V lost 0 bases and J lost 4, with 15 bases in between. The CDR3 DNA reads as TGTGCCAGCAGCTTAGCCGGCAGGGGAGAAGGAGAGACCCAGTACTTC. As protein: CASSLAGRGEGETQYF.

This clonotype came up a few times. This chain joins TRBV10-1 and TRBJ2-5; D is possibly TRBD2 (7 bases). The last part of the DNA fits TRBJ2-7 better; the J call may be wrong. Germline lookup yields CDR1 WNHNN and CDR2 SYGVQD (reference sequence). This CDR3 is built from 13 residues. The CDR3 spells CASSDGGQDEQYF. CDR3 sequence (DNA): TGCGCCAGCAGTGACGGGGGGCAGGACGAGCAGTACTTC.

The V gene is TRBV20-1, the J gene TRBJ2-7; 7 bases fit TRBD1. Unmatched junction bases numbered 7, after V lost 0 bases and J lost 2 bases. Germline CDR1 and CDR2: DFQATT and SNEGSKA (reference sequence). The CDR3 runs to 15 residues. This CDR3 is CSARDWTGIPYEQYF. CDR3 nucleotides: TGCAGTGCTAGAGATTGGACAGGAATACCCTACGAGCAGTACTTC.

This rearrangement joins TRBV3-1 to TRBJ2-7; D is unresolved. Trimming shortened V by 1 base and J by 9 bases, and 10 bases separated the two germline ends. This CDR3 region has 12 residues. Germline V gene sequence: CDR1 LGHDT, CDR2 YNNKEL (reference sequence). In nucleotides, the CDR3 is TGTGCCAGCAGCCAAGCCCTGTCGGGGCAGTACTTC. As protein: CASSQALSGQYF.

V and J are TRBV3-1 and TRBJ2-6; D not resolved. The CDR3 sequence is 16 residues long. The V end was cut by 4 bases, the J end by 0 bases, with 10 bases between. Per germline, CDR1 LGHDT and CDR2 YNNKEL (reference sequence). The CDR3 coding sequence is TGTGCCAGCAGCCTGACGGTGTACTCTGGGGCCAACGTCCTGACTTTC. It is translated as CASSLTVYSGANVLTF.

This clonotype came up once. The rearrangement uses TRBV20-1 and TRBJ1-1; D is unclear. Germline V gene lookup returns CDR1 DFQATT and CDR2 SNEGSKA (reference sequence). This CDR3 has 15 residues. V lost 0 bases to trimming and J lost 4 bases, with 15 bases between them. The CDR3 nucleotides read TGCAGTGCTAGAGATCAGCCCCTCGCGGGCACTGAAGCTTTCTTT. It specifies CSARDQPLAGTEAFF.

Worth noting for this clonotype: At one end the junction does not follow the germline gene, possibly because of a read error. The chain is built from TRBV7-9 and TRBJ2-1; no reliable D call. Germline V gene lookup returns CDR1 SEHNR and CDR2 FQNEAQ (reference sequence). The CDR3 runs to 13 residues. CDR3 residues: CANSLMFRDEQFF. CDR3 sequence (DNA): TGTGCCAACAGCTTAATGTTTCGCGATGAGCAGTTCTTC.

The chain uses TRBV3-1 and TRBJ2-5; tentative D call: TRBD1 (5 bases). The germline gives CDR1 LGHDT, CDR2 YNNKEL (reference sequence). V was trimmed by 3 bases and J by 3 bases, leaving 14 bases between them. This CDR3 spans 15 amino acids. The CDR3 loop is CASSHPLDSEETQYF. CDR3 in DNA: TGTGCCAGCAGCCACCCTCTAGACAGTGAAGAGACCCAGTACTTC.

The V call is TRBV6-5, the J call TRBJ1-2; the D gene is possibly TRBD1 (5 bases). V was cut by 5 bases and J by 0 bases, with 10 bases left in between. The length of the CDR3 is 14 residues. Germline V lookup: CDR1 MNHEY, CDR2 SVGAGI. CDR3 DNA sequence: TGTGCCAGCAGTCCGCGGGACCCTAACTATGGCTACACCTTC. It translates to CASSPRDPNYGYTF.

As concerns this clonotype: Germline is not matched at one junction end, which may reflect a read error. The chain employs TRBV3-1 and TRBJ1-3; the D is unclear. The CDR3 extends over 12 amino acids. From germline, CDR1 is LGHDT and CDR2 YNNKEL (reference sequence). Written as DNA, the CDR3 is TGTGCCAGCAGCCCTCTGGGAAACACCACATATTTT. Translated, it gives CASSPLGNTTYF.

A remark on this clonotype: This may stem from a read error, because a much larger clone lies one nucleotide away. The chain has TRBV11-2 and TRBJ2-1, with 9 nucleotides matching TRBD2. The CDR3 loop spans 15 amino acids. Germline V gene data show CDR1 as SGHAT and CDR2 as FQNNGV. The CDR3 DNA reads as TGTGCCGGCAGCCCCCTAGCGGGGAACTACAATGAGCAGTTCTTC. Translated: CAGSPLAGNYNEQFF.

V gene TRBV9 combines with J gene TRBJ2-3; no reliable D call. The CDR3 consists of 15 residues. CDR1 is SGDLS and CDR2 is YYNGEE in the germline V gene. V lost 0 bases and J lost 4, with 12 bases in between. The CDR3 loop reads CASSVGVLRSDTQYF. CDR3 coding DNA: TGTGCCAGCAGCGTAGGGGTCCTTCGGTCAGATACGCAGTATTTT.

The gene calls are TRBV10-3 and TRBJ2-7; tentative D call: TRBD1 (5 bases). Per the germline V gene, CDR1 is ENHRY and CDR2 is SYGVKD. V was shortened by 0 bases and J by 3 bases, with 15 bases between the two germline ends. The CDR3 runs to 16 residues. The CDR3 nucleotides are TGTGCCATCAGTGAGTCGATTTTGCTAGGGGACTACGAGCAGTACTTC. It codes for CAISESILLGDYEQYF.

The V and J genes are TRBV2 and TRBJ1-2, with 7 bases matching TRBD1. V shed 8 bases and J 2 bases; nucleotides not matched to a gene: 2. This CDR3 is built from 12 residues. Germline CDR1 SNHLY, CDR2 FYNNEI. CDR3 coding DNA: TGTGCCAGCCAGACAGGGAACTATGGCTACACCTTC. Encoded protein: CASQTGNYGYTF.

This clonotype has only a few counts. The V and J genes are TRBV29-1 and TRBJ2-5; 15 bases are a match to TRBD2. The ends lost 6 bases at V and 6 bases at J; junction bases unmatched: 2. CDR3 length equals 13 residues. Germline CDR1 is SQVTM and CDR2 is ANQGSEA. CDR3 amino acids: CSVGTSGGKTQYF. CDR3 sequence (DNA): TGCAGCGTCGGGACTAGCGGGGGGAAGACCCAGTACTTC.

This clonotype appeared a few times. V gene TRBV12-3 or TRBV12-4 combines with J gene TRBJ1-2; no clear D gene. The CDR3 totals 14 residues. Trimming took off 1 base at V and 6 bases at J, with 12 bases between the two ends. CDR3: CASSLGGPRNGYTF. CDR3 coding DNA: TGTGCCAGCAGTTTAGGCGGGCCCAGGAATGGCTACACCTTC.

The V and J genes are TRBV18 and TRBJ2-4; 8 bases map to TRBD2. The CDR3 contains 13 residues. Germline CDR1 KGHSH, CDR2 LQKENI. Germline trimming cut 6 bases from V and 13 bases from J; bases unmatched to any gene: 11. The CDR3: CASSGGTRSEQYF. CDR3 nucleotide sequence: TGTGCCAGCTCCGGGGGGACTAGATCGGAGCAGTACTTC.

This clonotype was seen just once. This chain joins TRBV29-1 and TRBJ2-1; 15 bases are shared with TRBD2. Germline V lookup: CDR1 SQVTM, CDR2 ANQGSEA. V lost 7 bases and J lost 6; bases outside the gene matches: 10. This CDR3 spans 16 amino acids. CDR3 protein: CSGTGTSGGSCNEQFF. The CDR3 nucleotides read TGCAGCGGAACGGGGACTAGCGGGGGGTCTTGCAATGAGCAGTTCTTC.

The CDR3 nucleotides read TGTGCCAGCAGCTTAGTCAGCACTGAAGCTTTCTTT. Residues: CASSLVSTEAFF. The chain employs TRBV13 and TRBJ1-1; D is unresolved. Germline values: CDR1 PRHDT, CDR2 FYEKMQ (reference sequence). The CDR3 totals 12 residues. V lost 1 base to trimming and J lost 4 bases, with 4 bases between them.

V usage is TRBV20-1 and J usage is TRBJ2-1, with 9 bases aligning to TRBD1. CDR1 and CDR2 (germline): DFQATT, SNEGSKA (reference sequence). V lost 2 bases to trimming and J lost 8 bases; unmatched junction nucleotides: 7. This CDR3 spans 14 amino acids. This CDR3 reads CSARRDRVFDEQFF. Here the CDR3 DNA reads TGCAGTGCTAGACGGGACAGGGTTTTTGATGAGCAGTTCTTC.

V and J are TRBV20-1 and TRBJ2-1; TRBD1 might be the D (6 bases). The V gene's germline CDR1 is DFQATT and CDR2 SNEGSKA (reference sequence). V was clipped by 6 bases and J by 7 bases, with 19 bases between them. The CDR3 extends over 14 amino acids. This chain's CDR3 is CSAFSGQRGNEQFF. In DNA, the CDR3 is TGCAGTGCCTTTTCCGGACAGAGGGGGAATGAGCAGTTCTTC.

This clonotype has at least ten counts. This chain links TRBV20-1 with TRBJ2-5; D is uncertain. Germline V gene data show CDR1 as DFQATT and CDR2 as SNEGSKA (reference sequence). Trimming took 3 bases from V and 5 from J, leaving 16 bases between them. The CDR3 covers 14 residues. The CDR3 loop reads CSARVLVPFETQYF. The CDR3 DNA reads as TGCAGTGCTAGGGTGCTAGTCCCCTTCGAGACCCAGTACTTC.

This chain connects TRBV7-2 to TRBJ2-4; possible D gene TRBD1, 6 bases. The J call may not be correct, given that the DNA end is closer to TRBJ2-7. Germline lookup yields CDR1 SGHTA and CDR2 FQGNSA. CDR3 length: 13 residues. DNA for the CDR3: TGTGCCAGCAGCAAACAGGGTTGGAACGAGCAGTACTTC. It specifies CASSKQGWNEQYF.